This T cell receptor (beta chain) was identified during a study of T-cell memory formation after mild COVID-19. About the research overall: Clusters were largely donor specific. Findings of the study overall: Clones that got smaller from day 15 to 85 had even CD4/CD8, while clones growing later tipped toward CD4+.

Via MiXCR, TCRdb re-called the 5' RACE reads, giving one row per CDR3 protein. This table holds under 250,000 distinct CDR3 sequences, roughly 30% found once. A few counts support this clonotype. What it recognizes is unknown. The CDR3 contains 16 residues. The V gene's germline CDR1 is SEHNR and CDR2 FQNEAQ (reference sequence). V trimming: 5 bases; J trimming: 3 bases; junction bases outside the gene matches: 6. Material for sequencing was PBMCs or a T cell subset sorted from them (not recorded which). The V gene is TRBV7-9, the J gene TRBJ2-3, with 12 bases fitting TRBD2. The receptor comes from an adult woman who had mild COVID-19 (a few samples of this study predate the infection). Cell type and time point are not known. In nucleotides, the CDR3 is TGTGCCAGCAGCCCGTGGACTAGCGGGGCTACAGATACGCAGTATTTT. Protein: CASSPWTSGATDTQYF.